The clone carrying this T cell receptor beta chain was counted between two and nine times. What it binds is unknown. PCR involved 60 Vbeta and 13 Jbeta primers. Method: immunoSEQ multiplex PCR; TCRdb's copy keeps in-frame clones and lacks some. Of about 110,000 clones listed, about two thirds are singletons. This entry belongs to a study of cytomegalovirus exposure and HLA in healthy donors. General observations from the study: In a later analysis, DRB1 alleles had the most associated TCRs; HLA-C alleles the fewest. TCR beta sequences reportedly predicted the HLA-A and HLA-B alleles of most subjects accurately. Equally common other TCR beta chains were less clonally expanded than HLA-associated ones, a later analysis found. Because they were indistinguishable, some V segments, including TRBV6-2 and TRBV6-3, were excluded.

V was cut by 0 bases and J by 3 bases, with 12 bases left in between. Germline V gene data show CDR1 as MNHEY and CDR2 as SVGAGI. The CDR3 is made up of 16 amino acids. The sequenced material came from PBMCs. The clonotype was recovered from a boy between 5 and 17 years old in good health and CMV-seronegative. The V gene is TRBV6-5, the J gene TRBJ1-5; no reliable D call. The CDR3 sequence: CASSYSGSGYNQPQHF. DNA of the CDR3: TGTGCCAGCAGTTACTCGGGTTCGGGTTACAATCAGCCCCAGCATTTT.